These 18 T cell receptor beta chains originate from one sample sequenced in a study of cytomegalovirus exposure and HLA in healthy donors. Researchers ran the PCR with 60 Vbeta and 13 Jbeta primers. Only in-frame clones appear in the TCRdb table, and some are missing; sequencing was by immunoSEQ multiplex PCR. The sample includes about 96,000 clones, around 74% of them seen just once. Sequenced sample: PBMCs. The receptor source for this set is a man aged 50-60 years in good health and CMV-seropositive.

In nucleotides, the CDR3 is TGTGCCAGCAGCCCGGAGGGTAGCAATCAGCCCCAGCATTTT. Encoded protein: CASSPEGSNQPQHF. V and J are TRBV4-2 and TRBJ1-5; D uncertain. CDR3 length: 14 residues. Trimming removed 4 bases from V and 0 bases from J, with 7 bases in between. Germline V gene data show CDR1 as LGHNA and CDR2 as YNFKEQ.

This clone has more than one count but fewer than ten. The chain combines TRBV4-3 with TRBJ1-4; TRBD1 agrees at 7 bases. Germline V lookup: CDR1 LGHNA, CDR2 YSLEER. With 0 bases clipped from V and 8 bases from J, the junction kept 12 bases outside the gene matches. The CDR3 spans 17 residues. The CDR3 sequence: CASSQDAQRGPGEKLFF. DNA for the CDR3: TGCGCCAGCAGCCAAGATGCGCAAAGGGGGCCCGGGGAAAAACTGTTTTTT.

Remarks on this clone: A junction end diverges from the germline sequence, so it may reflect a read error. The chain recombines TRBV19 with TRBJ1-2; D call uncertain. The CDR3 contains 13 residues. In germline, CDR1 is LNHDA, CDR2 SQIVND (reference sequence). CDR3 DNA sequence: TGTGCCAGTAGTACCGGACCGGGAAATGGCTACCCCTTC. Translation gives CASSTGPGNGYPF.

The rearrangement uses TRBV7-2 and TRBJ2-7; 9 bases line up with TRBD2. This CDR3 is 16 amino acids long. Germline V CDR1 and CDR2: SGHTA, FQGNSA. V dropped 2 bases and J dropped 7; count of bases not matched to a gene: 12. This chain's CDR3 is CASSLSIAGASSEQYF. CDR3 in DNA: TGTGCCAGCAGCTTAAGTATAGCGGGGGCTTCCAGTGAGCAGTACTTC. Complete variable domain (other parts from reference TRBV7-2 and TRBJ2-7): GAGVSQSPSNKVTEKGKDVELRCDPISGHTALYWYRQSLGQGLEFLIYFQGNSAPDKSGLPSDRFSAERTGGSVSTLTIQRTQQEDSAVYLCASSLSIAGASSEQYFGPGTRLTVT.

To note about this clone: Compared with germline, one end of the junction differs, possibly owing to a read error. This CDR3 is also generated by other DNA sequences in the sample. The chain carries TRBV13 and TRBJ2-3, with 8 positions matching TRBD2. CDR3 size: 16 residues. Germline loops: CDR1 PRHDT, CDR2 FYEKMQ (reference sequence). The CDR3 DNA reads TGTGCCAGTAGCTTAGGCGGGGGGTCGATCACAGATACGCAGTATTTT. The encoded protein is CASSLGGGSITDTQYF.

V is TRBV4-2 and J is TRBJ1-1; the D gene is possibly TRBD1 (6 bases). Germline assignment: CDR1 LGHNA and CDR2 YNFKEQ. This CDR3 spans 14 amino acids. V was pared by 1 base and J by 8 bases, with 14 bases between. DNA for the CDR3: TGTGCCAGCAGCCAAGCCCAGGACAGCTCAGAAGCTTTCTTT. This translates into CASSQAQDSSEAFF.

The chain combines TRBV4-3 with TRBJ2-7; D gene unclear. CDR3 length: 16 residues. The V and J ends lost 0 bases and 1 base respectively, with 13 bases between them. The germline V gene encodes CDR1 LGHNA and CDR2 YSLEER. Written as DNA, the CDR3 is TGCGCCAGCAGCCAAGATCCAGCAGGCTTTTCCTACGAGCAGTACTTC. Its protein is CASSQDPAGFSYEQYF.

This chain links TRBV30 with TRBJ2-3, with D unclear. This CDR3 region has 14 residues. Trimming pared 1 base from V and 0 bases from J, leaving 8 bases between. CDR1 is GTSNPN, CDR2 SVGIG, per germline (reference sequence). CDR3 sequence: CAWSAGASTDTQYF. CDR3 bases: TGTGCCTGGAGTGCCGGAGCTAGCACAGATACGCAGTATTTT.

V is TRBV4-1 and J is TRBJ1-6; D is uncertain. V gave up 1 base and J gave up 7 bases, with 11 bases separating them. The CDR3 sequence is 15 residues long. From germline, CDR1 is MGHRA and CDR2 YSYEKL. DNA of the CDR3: TGCGCCAGCAGCCAAGGCGGTCTGCAAAATTCACCCCTCCACTTT. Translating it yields CASSQGGLQNSPLHF.

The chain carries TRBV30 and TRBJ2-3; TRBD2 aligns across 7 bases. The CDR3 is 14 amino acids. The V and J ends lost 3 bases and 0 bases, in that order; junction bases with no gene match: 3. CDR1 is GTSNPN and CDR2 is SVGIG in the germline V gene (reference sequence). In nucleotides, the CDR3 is TGTGCCTGGAGAAGGGAGGGCAGCACAGATACGCAGTATTTT. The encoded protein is CAWRREGSTDTQYF.

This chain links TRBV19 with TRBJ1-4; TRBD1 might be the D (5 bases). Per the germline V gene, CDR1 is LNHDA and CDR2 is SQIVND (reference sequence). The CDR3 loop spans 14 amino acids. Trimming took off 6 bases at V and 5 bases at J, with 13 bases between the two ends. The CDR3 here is CASRSQASNEKLFF. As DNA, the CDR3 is TGTGCCAGTAGATCACAGGCTTCCAATGAAAAACTGTTTTTT.

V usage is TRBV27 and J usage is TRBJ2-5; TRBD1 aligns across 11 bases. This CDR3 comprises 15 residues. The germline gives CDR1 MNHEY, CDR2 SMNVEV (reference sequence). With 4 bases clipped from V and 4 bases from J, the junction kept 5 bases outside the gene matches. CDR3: CASSSAGTGGETQYF. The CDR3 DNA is TGTGCCAGCAGTTCTGCCGGGACAGGGGGAGAGACCCAGTACTTC.

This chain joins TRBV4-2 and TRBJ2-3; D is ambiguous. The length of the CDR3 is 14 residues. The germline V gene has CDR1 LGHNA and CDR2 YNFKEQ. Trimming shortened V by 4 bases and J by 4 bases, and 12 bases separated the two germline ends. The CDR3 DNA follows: TGTGCCAGCAGCCTCATCCCCATTTCAGATACGCAGTATTTT. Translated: CASSLIPISDTQYF.

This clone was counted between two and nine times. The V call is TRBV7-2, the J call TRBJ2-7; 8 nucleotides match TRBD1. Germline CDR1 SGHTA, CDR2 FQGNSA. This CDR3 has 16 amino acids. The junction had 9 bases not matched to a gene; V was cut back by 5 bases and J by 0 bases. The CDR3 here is CASSTMDRASSYEQYF. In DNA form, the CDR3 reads TGTGCCAGCAGCACGATGGACAGGGCGAGCTCCTACGAGCAGTACTTC. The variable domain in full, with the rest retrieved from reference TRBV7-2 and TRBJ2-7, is GAGVSQSPSNKVTEKGKDVELRCDPISGHTALYWYRQSLGQGLEFLIYFQGNSAPDKSGLPSDRFSAERTGGSVSTLTIQRTQQEDSAVYLCASSTMDRASSYEQYFGPGTRLTVT.

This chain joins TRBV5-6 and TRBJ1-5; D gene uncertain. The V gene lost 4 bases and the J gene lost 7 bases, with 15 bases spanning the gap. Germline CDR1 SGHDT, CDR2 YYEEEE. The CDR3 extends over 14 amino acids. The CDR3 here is CASSPRSGGQPQHF. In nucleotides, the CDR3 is TGTGCCAGCAGCCCCCGCTCCGGCGGGCAGCCCCAGCATTTT.

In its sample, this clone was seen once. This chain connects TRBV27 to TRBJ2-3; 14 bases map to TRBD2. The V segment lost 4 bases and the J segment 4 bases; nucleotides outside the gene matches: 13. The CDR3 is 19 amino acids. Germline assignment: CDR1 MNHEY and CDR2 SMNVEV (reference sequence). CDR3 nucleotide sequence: TGTGCCAGCAGTTCCCCAGGACTAGCGGGGGGCAATGTGCCAGATACGCAGTATTTT. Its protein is CASSSPGLAGGNVPDTQYF.

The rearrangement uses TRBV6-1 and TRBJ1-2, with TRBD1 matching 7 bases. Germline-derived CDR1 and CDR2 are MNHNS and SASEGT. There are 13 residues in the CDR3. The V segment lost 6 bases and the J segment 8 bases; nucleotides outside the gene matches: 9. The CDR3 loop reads CASRLTGSGGYTF. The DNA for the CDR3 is TGTGCCAGCAGGTTGACAGGGAGCGGAGGCTACACCTTC.

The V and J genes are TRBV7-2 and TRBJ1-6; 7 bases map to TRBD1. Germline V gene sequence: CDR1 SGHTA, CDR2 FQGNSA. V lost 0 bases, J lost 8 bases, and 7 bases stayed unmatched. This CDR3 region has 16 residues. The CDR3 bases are TGTGCCAGCAGCTTAGCTCCGGCAGGGGGATATTCACCCCTCCACTTT. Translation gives CASSLAPAGGYSPLHF.